The TCR beta chain under discussion was sequenced for a study of cytomegalovirus exposure and HLA in healthy donors. The assay was immunoSEQ multiplex PCR, and TCRdb's table has in-frame clones only and misses some. Of 150,000 or so clones listed, roughly 83% were seen once; the top ten hold roughly 10%. Trimming at V came to 2 bases and at J to 8 bases, leaving 3 bases not matched to a gene. The CDR3 is 14 residues long. The germline V gene encodes CDR1 SGHRS and CDR2 YFSETQ. This receptor was identified in a man aged 30 to 45 in good health and CMV-seropositive. The sample taken for sequencing was PBMCs. The chain carries TRBV5-1 and TRBJ1-4; TRBD1 agrees at 10 bases. CDR3 protein: CASSFGTGEEKLFF. Written as DNA, the CDR3 is TGCGCCAGCAGCTTCGGGACAGGGGAGGAAAAACTGTTTTTT.